This TCR beta chain was captured in a study of T cells in Graves' hyperthyroidism and ophthalmopathy (dated by TCRdb to between 2017 and 2020). About the study as a whole: Peripheral blood samples were taken at the time of initial diagnosis, prior to any treatment. Whether ophthalmopathy could be predicted prospectively was tested in an independent validation cohort made up of roughly 19 hyperthyroidism patients plus 17 patients who later progressed to ophthalmopathy. TCR V-J signatures able to tell the groups apart were searched for in a discovery cohort of 95 to 100 patients, of whom 40 to 45 had Graves' ophthalmopathy and roughly 58 had stable Graves' hyperthyroidism. After blood sampling, hyperthyroidism patients were treated with methimazole at a starting dose of 30 mg daily, and ophthalmopathy patients were treated with high-dose intravenous methylprednisolone. The paper reports TCR Vbeta CDR3 sequencing of approximately 140 peripheral blood samples: approximately 43 ophthalmopathy, about 75 hyperthyroidism and about 17 progressor patients. The 100 discovery patients were randomly split 7:3 into training and test sets. Thyroid tissue and blood T-cell repertoires from over 5 Graves' hyperthyroidism patients were also compared in the study. Findings and caveats that apply to the study as a whole: During validation, the model predicted progression to ophthalmopathy a median of about 6.3 months ahead of onset, with approximately 71% sensitivity and 72.22% specificity. A model built on a 13 V-J signature distinguished ophthalmopathy from stable hyperthyroidism, reaching roughly 88% sensitivity and 81.08% specificity in cross-validation and 80%/75% in testing. Sample size was not statistically predetermined, and investigators were not blinded to group allocation. Blood samples also contained most of the expanded thyroid clonotypes (frequency above 0.001), which suggests that blood repertoires may reflect thyroid immune responses.

The TCR beta CDR3 regions were amplified from RNA transcripts. The TCR CDR3 was subjected to a first round of RT-PCR using the HTBI primer set and the Qiagen OneStep RT-PCR kit. Libraries were constructed in a second round of multiplex PCR, after which size selection and purification were performed. Sequencing of the libraries was done on an Illumina HiSeq2000 using paired-end 100 bp reads. For the original study's pipeline: Raw data were processed with SOAPnuke, discarding reads with adapters, uncalled bases, mean Phred below 15, or no exact constant-primer or identifier match. High-quality paired reads were merged using COPE v1.2.5, and each unique nucleotide sequence was defined as a clonotype. MiTCR v1.1 was used to align the clonotypes against IMGT TRBV, TRBD and TRBJ reference segments. Only V-J combinations with frequency above 0.0001, covering 99% to 99.2% of repertoires, were analysed. The TCS score was defined as F50 (clonal expansion) divided by E x V (chaos), with BLOSUM62-based TCRdist calculated between CDR3 peptides within each V-J. Welch's t-statistics and random forest reduced around 510 V-J features to 13, which were used in a naive Bayes classifier (R e1071). TCRdb ran its own pipeline on the public reads, namely fastp trimming at Q25 and MiXCR clone calling, and kept in-frame beta chains. CDR3 protein sequences are deduplicated, and each keeps its most common genes and DNA. TCRdb assigned the V and J calls; the authors' analysis was not used. The sample yields 700,000 or so distinct CDR3 sequences; about 15% were counted once. Jointly, the top ten make up about an eighth of the sample.

Spanning cysteine to phenylalanine, the CDR3 consists of 15 amino acids. Of all the DNA, just the CDR3 is kept, 45 bases in frame from base 1. Cut back by 3 bases and 3 bases, the V and J ends lie 9 bases apart. For CDR1 and CDR2, the germline V gene lists MDHEN and SYDVKM. In the ophthalmopathy patients, disease was moderately to severely active, with a Clinical Activity Score of 3 or more, a NOSPECS grade of 4 or more, and a duration of less than 3 months. Exclusion was applied to patients with uncontrolled infections, other autoimmune diseases, pregnancy or lactation. Diagnoses were based on clinical symptoms, serum thyroxine and TRAb, thyroid ultrasound and orbital computed tomography. Ficoll-Paque density gradient centrifugation was used to isolate PBMCs from 10 ml of fresh peripheral blood. Trizol reagent was used to extract total RNA, and RNA quality was then checked on an Agilent 2100 Bioanalyzer.

Ten or more counts support this clonotype. This receptor's antigen is unknown. No much larger clone exists at a distance of one base, and base qualities are not known. The sequence was collected from a woman in her forties or fifties with Graves' ophthalmopathy. The chain is encoded by TRBV28 joined to TRBJ1-6; a tentative D call is TRBD1 (6 bases match). Material: blood. In nucleotides, the sequence is TGTGCCAGCAGTTTCTCAGGGGTCTATAATTCACCCCTCCACTTT. The encoded protein is CASSFSGVYNSPLHF.